What follows are 5 T cell receptor beta chains derived from one specimen sequenced in a study of beta chain features in type 1 diabetes. Expressed TCRB transcripts were sequenced because the entire RNA isolate underwent reverse transcription. Produced via immunoSEQ multiplex PCR; TCRdb's table is partial and in-frame only. The table lists 850,000 to 900,000 clones, roughly a sixth of them singletons. What was sequenced was naive CD4+ T cells from blood. Receptor source: a woman under 30 in good health.

The rearrangement uses TRBV5-1 and TRBJ2-3; a possible D gene is TRBD2 (6 bases). CDR3 size: 16 residues. Per the germline V gene, CDR1 is SGHRS and CDR2 is YFSETQ. The V end was cut by 0 bases, the J end by 1 base, with 12 bases between. CDR3 sequence reads: CASSLGRPSGTDTQYF. CDR3 in DNA: TGCGCCAGCAGCTTGGGGCGTCCTAGCGGCACAGATACGCAGTATTTT.

The J gene is TRBJ1-5, the V gene TRBV7-6; the D gene is possibly TRBD1 (6 bases). CDR1 and CDR2 (germline): SGHVS, FNYEAQ. The V end was cut by 4 bases, the J end by 5 bases, with 9 bases between. CDR3 size: 13 residues. CDR3 nucleotides: TGTGCCAGCAGCTCGAACAGGGATCAGCCCCAGCATTTT. This encodes CASSSNRDQPQHF.

The gene calls are TRBV7-2 and TRBJ2-1, with 12 bases lining up with TRBD2. The germline CDR1 and CDR2 sequences are SGHTA and FQGNSA. The V and J ends lost 0 bases and 14 bases, in that order; junction bases with no gene match: 5. CDR3 length: 14 residues. CDR3 DNA: TGTGCCAGCAGCTTAGCCCTAGCGGGAGGGCCAGAGTTCTTC. Its protein is CASSLALAGGPEFF.

The chain combines TRBV7-8 with TRBJ2-1; 7 bases are shared with TRBD2. Germline V gene lookup returns CDR1 SGHVS and CDR2 FQNEAQ. There are 15 residues in the CDR3. With V trimmed by 1 base and J by 5 bases, 5 bases remained unmatched. The CDR3 loop is CASSLVPAGDNEQFF. CDR3 nucleotide sequence: TGTGCCAGCAGCTTAGTCCCCGCGGGGGACAATGAGCAGTTCTTC.

The chain employs TRBV5-1 and TRBJ2-7, with D tentatively TRBD1 or TRBD2 (5 bases each). Trimming left V 3 bases short and J 3 bases short, with 16 bases between. Per germline, CDR1 SGHRS and CDR2 YFSETQ. This CDR3 region has 15 residues. The CDR3 DNA is TGCGCCAGCAGCTATTGGACGGGACCAGACTACGAGCAGTACTTC. It yields the protein CASSYWTGPDYEQYF.